The present TCR beta chain was sequenced within a study of siplizumab effects on memory and regulatory T cells. Study-level points and caveats: Naive T cells seemed more diverse than memory cells; they also seemed major alloresponse contributors. Suppression by proliferating Tregs derived from siplizumab cultures was not verified. A minor fraction of alloreactive clones, and no more, mapped to unstimulated subsets. The Treg-derived share of mappable alloreactive CD4+ clones averaged roughly 64% with siplizumab and 26.9% in controls.

As for this clone: Its antigen remains unknown.

Produced via immunoSEQ multiplex PCR; TCRdb's table is partial and in-frame only. The sample lists nearly 85,000 clones, approximately 95% seen once, with less than 20% in the top ten. Germline values: CDR1 SGHVS, CDR2 FQNEAQ. The CDR3 length is 16 residues. J was trimmed by 7 bases and V by 1 base; bases with no gene match: 8. The sample consisted of CD8+ T cells sorted from blood. The sequence came from a human donor in good health. V and J are TRBV7-8 and TRBJ2-7; 12 bases agree with TRBD1. The CDR3 loop is CASSLVGQGAAGEQYF. CDR3 DNA sequence: TGTGCCAGCAGCTTAGTGGGACAGGGGGCAGCGGGGGAGCAGTACTTC.